The 18 T cell receptor beta chains listed next were all sequenced from one sample in a study of cytomegalovirus exposure and HLA in healthy donors. This PCR relied on a set of 60 Vbeta primers and 13 Jbeta primers. Here immunoSEQ multiplex PCR was the method, and the copy in TCRdb shows in-frame clones only, minus some. Of 150,000 to 200,000 clones listed, 60% to 80% are singletons. Sample: PBMCs. These receptors came from a man between 18 and 29 years old in good health and CMV-seropositive.

The V call is TRBV11-3, the J call TRBJ1-1, with 8 positions matching TRBD1. V lost 4 bases and J lost 0; bases outside the gene matches: 1. This CDR3 spans 14 amino acids. The V gene's germline CDR1 is SGHNT and CDR2 YENEEA. Here the CDR3 DNA reads TGTGCCAGCAGCTACAGGGGGATGAACACTGAAGCTTTCTTT. Translated, it gives CASSYRGMNTEAFF.

The CDR3 spells CASTRLAGARETQYF. In DNA, the CDR3 is TGTGCCAGCACCCGACTAGCGGGGGCTAGGGAGACCCAGTACTTC. The chain carries TRBV2 and TRBJ2-5; 12 positions match TRBD2. Germline-derived CDR1 and CDR2 are SNHLY and FYNNEI. J lost 5 bases, V lost 7 bases, and 8 bases had no gene match. The CDR3 has 15 residues.

The chain links TRBV29-1 to TRBJ1-1; 9 positions match TRBD1. This CDR3 comprises 14 residues. Trimming cost V 6 bases and J 4 bases; bases outside gene matches: 9. The germline gives CDR1 SQVTM, CDR2 ANQGSEA. CDR3 in amino acids: CSVLPPTGGTEAFF. As DNA, the CDR3 is TGCAGCGTCCTACCTCCGACAGGGGGCACTGAAGCTTTCTTT.

The chain carries TRBV7-3 and TRBJ1-2, with 7 bases identical to TRBD1. J lost 3 bases, V lost 5 bases, and 9 bases had no gene match. Germline V gene data show CDR1 as SGHTA and CDR2 as FQGTGA. The CDR3 is 15 residues long. The CDR3 DNA reads as TGTGCCAGCAGCCCCACAGGGGTTCGGGACTATGGCTACACCTTC. Its protein product is CASSPTGVRDYGYTF.

This clone was picked up a small number of times. This chain uses TRBV28 with TRBJ2-7; possible D gene TRBD2, 5 bases. Trimming took 2 bases from V and 0 from J, leaving 8 bases between them. The CDR3 totals 14 residues. Germline assignment: CDR1 MDHEN and CDR2 SYDVKM. The CDR3: CASSLDGSSYEQYV. The CDR3 DNA reads TGTGCCAGCAGTTTAGATGGGAGCTCCTACGAGCAGTACGTC.

This clone has only one observation. CDR3 coding DNA: TGTGCCAGCAGGACTCCAACTAGCGGGTACAATGAGCAGTTCTTC. This gives the protein CASRTPTSGYNEQFF. The chain carries TRBV6-5 and TRBJ2-1, with 9 nucleotides matching TRBD2. Germline V gene lookup returns CDR1 MNHEY and CDR2 SVGAGI. V gave up 6 bases and J gave up 4 bases; unmatched junction bases: 7. This CDR3 is built from 15 residues.

The chain uses TRBV7-6 and TRBJ2-1; TRBD2 aligns across 9 bases. Looked up from germline, CDR1 is SGHVS and CDR2 is FNYEAQ. This CDR3 has 17 residues. J was trimmed by 8 bases and V by 5 bases; bases with no gene match: 16. CDR3 in amino acids: CASSRTPVGLATDEQFF. Here the CDR3 DNA reads TGTGCCAGCAGCAGGACCCCCGTAGGACTAGCGACGGATGAGCAGTTCTTC.

CDR3 sequence: CASGLSAGSSYEQYV. The CDR3 coding sequence is TGTGCTAGTGGTTTGTCCGCGGGGAGCTCCTACGAGCAGTACGTC. V and J are TRBV12-5 and TRBJ2-7; tentative D call: TRBD2 (6 bases). The germline gives CDR1 LGHNT, CDR2 FRNRAP. The CDR3 has 15 amino acids. V was trimmed by 2 bases and J by 0 bases, leaving 11 bases between them.

The chain employs TRBV6-6 and TRBJ1-3, with D maybe TRBD1 (6 bases). The V and J ends lost 4 bases and 4 bases respectively, with 14 bases between them. CDR1 and CDR2 from the germline V gene are MNHNY and SVGAGI (reference sequence). The length of the CDR3 is 15 residues. CDR3 nucleotides: TGTGCCAGCAGTTTATCAGGGGTAGAAGGAAACACCATATATTTT. Protein sequence: CASSLSGVEGNTIYF.

This clone was seen a handful of times. The chain joins TRBV11-2 to TRBJ1-1; weak D call: TRBD1 (6 bases). The CDR3 totals 16 residues. V was trimmed by 2 bases and J by 3 bases, leaving 16 bases between them. Germline-derived CDR1 and CDR2 are SGHAT and FQNNGV. CDR3 in amino acids: CASSLIWTEGHTEAFF. The CDR3 DNA is TGTGCCAGCAGCTTAATTTGGACAGAAGGGCACACTGAAGCTTTCTTT.

CDR3 in DNA: TGTGCCAGCAGTAGCGGGGGGAAGACCTACGAGCAGTACGTC. It translates to CASSSGGKTYEQYV. The rearrangement links TRBV2 to TRBJ2-7, with 9 positions matching TRBD2. CDR1 SNHLY and CDR2 FYNNEI come from the germline V gene. V shed 5 bases, J shed 2 bases, and the junction held 4 bases outside the gene matches. The CDR3 runs to 14 residues.

This chain joins TRBV5-6 and TRBJ1-1; D gene unclear. CDR1 and CDR2 (germline): SGHDT, YYEEEE. The ends were cut back, 4 bases at V and 1 base at J, with 11 bases in the middle. The CDR3 extends over 14 amino acids. This chain's CDR3 is CASSPGRRNTEAFF. The CDR3 region has the DNA TGTGCCAGCAGCCCGGGGAGGAGGAACACTGAAGCTTTCTTT.

The V call is TRBV5-8, the J call TRBJ2-3, with 8 bases aligning to TRBD2. CDR3 length: 16 residues. Unmatched junction bases numbered 11, after V lost 4 bases and J lost 4 bases. Germline CDR1 is SGHTS and CDR2 is YDEGEE. The CDR3, as DNA: TGTGCCAGCAGCGTCCCCGGGACTAGTCCCGCAGATACGCAGTATTTT. Translating it yields CASSVPGTSPADTQYF.

The chain couples TRBV27 to TRBJ1-5, with D unresolved. Germline assignment: CDR1 MNHEY and CDR2 SMNVEV (reference sequence). The length of the CDR3 is 14 residues. V lost 3 bases, J lost 6 bases, and 12 bases lay in between. In nucleotides, the CDR3 is TGTGCCAGCAGTTTCGGCGGGGTCGGTCAGCCCCAGCATTTT. Translation: CASSFGGVGQPQHF.

This clone has a single count. V and J are TRBV6-1 and TRBJ2-7; no definite D call. Per germline, CDR1 MNHNS and CDR2 SASEGT. CDR3 size: 12 residues. V was trimmed by 4 bases and J by 1 base, leaving 5 bases between them. For the CDR3, the DNA is TGTGCCAGCAGTGCAGGTTCCTACGAGCAGTACGTC. Translating gives CASSAGSYEQYV.

This sequence joins TRBV9 and TRBJ1-6; 9 bases agree with TRBD1. CDR1 and CDR2 from the germline V gene are SGDLS and YYNGEE. The CDR3 totals 13 residues. With 3 bases clipped from V and 11 bases from J, the junction kept 3 bases outside the gene matches. CDR3 nucleotide sequence: TGTGCCAGCAGCGGGGGGGACAGGGCACCCCTCCACTTT. Translated, it gives CASSGGDRAPLHF.

The chain is built from TRBV25-1 and TRBJ2-1; tentatively, D is TRBD2 (5 bases). CDR1 is MGHDK, CDR2 SYGVNS, per germline. V lost 1 base and J 0 bases, leaving 10 bases between the germline ends. The CDR3 length is 16 residues. The DNA for the CDR3 is TGTGCCAGCAGTGAATTAAAGGGAGTCTCCTACAATGAGCAGTTCTTC. This gives the protein CASSELKGVSYNEQFF.

The chain joins TRBV30 to TRBJ1-2; D is perhaps TRBD1 (5 bases). Germline CDR1 reads GTSNPN; CDR2 reads SVGIG (reference sequence). This CDR3 contains 12 residues. Trimming took off 2 bases at V and 3 bases at J, with 7 bases between the two ends. This CDR3 reads CAWSKGHYGYTF. CDR3 bases: TGTGCCTGGAGTAAGGGGCACTATGGCTACACCTTC.